The sequence of this T cell receptor beta chain was determined in a study of blood T cell repertoires in COVID-19. Study overall: The United States, Italy and Spain were the sources of the acute and convalescent COVID-19 samples. PBMCs, B-cell-depleted T cells, or T cells provided the cDNA or gDNA that made up the material.

Enrolment of Seattle patients took place during active infection, and they were followed longitudinally. Per the authors' pipeline: From reference gene primer amplification, estimates of nucleated cell counts were derived. Produced via immunoSEQ multiplex PCR; TCRdb's table is partial and in-frame only. That table supplies the V and J calls and clone size; D and trimming were determined from the DNA. The sample consists of around 310,000 clones, around 90% of them appearing once. The germline V gene encodes CDR1 KGHDR and CDR2 SFDVKD. The CDR3 covers 16 residues. V gave up 4 bases and J gave up 5 bases; unmatched junction bases: 7.

The sequencing sample was made of peripheral blood. V usage is TRBV24-1 and J usage is TRBJ2-1; 10 bases are shared with TRBD1. This receptor was identified in a woman in her twenties or thirties with COVID-19, enrolled during active disease. The CDR3 DNA sequence: TGTGCCACCAGTGACCCGACAGGGGGCTCGGACAATGAGCAGTTCTTC. Its protein is CATSDPTGGSDNEQFF.